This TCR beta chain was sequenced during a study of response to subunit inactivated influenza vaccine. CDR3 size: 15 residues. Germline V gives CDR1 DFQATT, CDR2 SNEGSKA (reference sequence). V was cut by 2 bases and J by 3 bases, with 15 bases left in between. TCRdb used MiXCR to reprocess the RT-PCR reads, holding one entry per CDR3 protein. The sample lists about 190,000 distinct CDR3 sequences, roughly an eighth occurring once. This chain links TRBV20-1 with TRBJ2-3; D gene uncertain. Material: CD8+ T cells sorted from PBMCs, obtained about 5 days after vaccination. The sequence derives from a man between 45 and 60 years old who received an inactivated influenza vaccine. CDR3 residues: CSARRIEISTDTQYF. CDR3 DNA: TGCAGTGCTAGAAGGATTGAGATTTCAACAGATACGCAGTATTTT.